Shown below are 21 T cell receptor beta chains from a single sample sequenced in a study of blood T cell repertoires in COVID-19. Generated by immunoSEQ multiplex PCR, the TCRdb table keeps only in-frame clones and is missing some. This sample yields around 130,000 clones, of which roughly 85% are seen a single time; 4.3% belongs to the top ten. Sequences were obtained from peripheral blood. The receptors were gathered from a human donor in a cohort sampled during active COVID-19.

This chain uses TRBV15 with TRBJ2-7, with a tentative D call TRBD2 (6 bases). The CDR3 extends over 15 amino acids. V was clipped by 1 base and J by 6 bases, with 16 bases between them. The germline gives CDR1 LNHNV, CDR2 YYDKDF (reference sequence). DNA of the CDR3: TGTGCCACCAGCAGAGGCGGGGTTGTGTTTGGCGAGCAGTACTTC. Translation gives CATSRGGVVFGEQYF.

The J gene is TRBJ1-6, the V gene TRBV7-8; D call uncertain. Germline lookup yields CDR1 SGHVS and CDR2 FQNEAQ. This CDR3 has 13 residues. Trimming stripped 2 bases from V and 8 bases from J, with 7 bases between. The DNA for the CDR3 is TGTGCCAGCAGCTTAAGGAGGGATTCACCCCTCCACTTT. It translates to CASSLRRDSPLHF.

The chain joins TRBV6-5 to TRBJ2-4, with a possible D match to TRBD1 (5 bases). Germline lookup yields CDR1 MNHEY and CDR2 SVGAGI. V was pared by 0 bases and J by 6 bases, with 9 bases between. CDR3 length: 14 amino acids. For the CDR3, the DNA is TGTGCCAGCAGTTACTCAAGGGGCCCAAACATTCAGTACTTC. This encodes CASSYSRGPNIQYF.

A single count supports this clone. The rearrangement links TRBV27 to TRBJ2-7, with D possibly matching TRBD1 (6 bases). Germline lookup yields CDR1 MNHEY and CDR2 SMNVEV (reference sequence). The length of the CDR3 is 15 residues. V lost 3 bases, J lost 5 bases, and 17 bases lay in between. The CDR3 DNA reads as TGTGCCAGCAGTTTTGGCAGGGGTTTGTTGCACGAGCAGTACTTC. Its protein product is CASSFGRGLLHEQYF.

This chain links TRBV5-4 with TRBJ1-1; possibly TRBD1 for D (6 bases). Germline CDR1 and CDR2: SGHNT and YYREEE (reference sequence). Trimming took 4 bases from V and 0 from J, leaving 19 bases between them. This CDR3 contains 17 residues. The chain's CDR3 is CASSPGGGTLMNTEAFF. The DNA for the CDR3 is TGTGCCAGCAGCCCGGGAGGGGGGACGCTCATGAACACTGAAGCTTTCTTT.

This clone was detected ten times or more. The chain combines TRBV27 with TRBJ1-1; D is uncertain. There are 12 residues in the CDR3. In germline, CDR1 is MNHEY, CDR2 SMNVEV (reference sequence). Trimming took 10 bases from V and 1 from J, leaving 10 bases between them. The DNA of the CDR3 is TGTGCCACCGAGGGCCCGAACACTGAAGCTTTCTTT. Protein sequence: CATEGPNTEAFF.

V and J are TRBV18 and TRBJ1-1, with no clear D. CDR3 length: 11 amino acids. V was shortened by 3 bases and J by 3 bases, with 2 bases between the two germline ends. Germline CDR1 and CDR2: KGHSH and LQKENI. The CDR3 region has the DNA TGTGCCAGCTCACCCGACACTGAAGCTTTCTTT. This encodes CASSPDTEAFF.

V usage is TRBV5-8 and J usage is TRBJ2-1; D is undetermined. The CDR3 contains 15 residues. V was clipped by 2 bases and J by 0 bases, with 9 bases between them. Germline V CDR1 and CDR2: SGHTS, YDEGEE. The CDR3 nucleotides are TGTGCCAGCAGCTTTGACTTCAGCTCCTACAATGAGCAGTTCTTC. Translating it yields CASSFDFSSYNEQFF.

The chain joins TRBV15 to TRBJ1-5; 8 nucleotides match TRBD1. V dropped 10 bases and J dropped 0; count of bases not matched to a gene: 5. This CDR3 is built from 14 residues. Germline lookup yields CDR1 LNHNV and CDR2 YYDKDF (reference sequence). This CDR3 is CAIRTGNSNQPQHF. CDR3 nucleotide sequence: TGTGCCATCCGGACAGGGAATAGCAATCAGCCCCAGCATTTT.

V is TRBV12-3 or TRBV12-4 and J is TRBJ1-2; TRBD1 aligns across 9 bases. This CDR3 spans 12 amino acids. V trimming: 7 bases; J trimming: 8 bases; junction bases outside the gene matches: 5. The CDR3 DNA sequence: TGTGCCAGCAACACAGGGGGCCGGGGCTACACCTTC. Its protein product is CASNTGGRGYTF.

J is TRBJ1-1 and V is TRBV5-1; 7 bases fit TRBD1. This CDR3 comprises 16 residues. The germline gives CDR1 SGHRS, CDR2 YFSETQ. The V gene end was trimmed by 4 bases and the J gene end by 1 base; junction bases not matched to a gene: 10. The CDR3, as DNA: TGCGCCAGCAGCCCGGCAGGGGGTAGGTCGAACACTGAAGCTTTCTTT. The encoded protein is CASSPAGGRSNTEAFF.

This clone showed up just once. This rearrangement joins TRBV5-1 to TRBJ2-3, with 7 bases fitting TRBD2. There are 14 residues in the CDR3. CDR1 SGHRS and CDR2 YFSETQ come from the germline V gene. V gave up 7 bases and J gave up 0 bases; unmatched junction bases: 5. The CDR3 region has the DNA TGCGCCAGCGCGGGGAGGGCTAGCACAGATACGCAGTATTTT. It translates to CASAGRASTDTQYF.

The J gene is TRBJ1-2, the V gene TRBV4-3, with D perhaps matching TRBD1 (5 bases). Germline CDR1 LGHNA, CDR2 YSLEER. The CDR3 loop spans 12 amino acids. V dropped 3 bases and J dropped 7 bases, with 9 bases sitting between them. In nucleotides, the CDR3 is TGCGCCAGCAGCCAGCGGGACGGTGGCTACACCTTC. It encodes CASSQRDGGYTF.

This chain joins TRBV7-2 and TRBJ2-6; D is unclear. The V gene's germline CDR1 is SGHTA and CDR2 FQGNSA. The CDR3 extends over 13 amino acids. V was clipped by 8 bases and J by 0 bases, with 5 bases between them. The CDR3 coding sequence is TGTGCCAGCGAACTCTCTGGGGCCAACGTCCTGACTTTC. It yields the protein CASELSGANVLTF.

In regard to this clone: Sequence at one end of the junction differs from germline and may be a read error. The same CDR3 can be traced to other DNA sequences in this sample. V is TRBV5-1 and J is TRBJ1-1; tentatively, D is TRBD1 (6 bases). The CDR3 has 13 residues. Germline V lookup: CDR1 SGHRS, CDR2 YFSETQ. The CDR3 region has the DNA TGCGCCAGCAGCTTCGTACAGGGCACTGAAGCCTTCTTT. Its protein product is CASSFVQGTEAFF.

This chain links TRBV5-1 with TRBJ2-5; 13 nucleotides agree with TRBD2. The CDR3 covers 17 residues. J was trimmed by 5 bases and V by 4 bases; bases with no gene match: 11. Germline CDR1 reads SGHRS; CDR2 reads YFSETQ. CDR3 in DNA: TGCGCCAGCAGCCTTACTAGCGGGGGGGCCCCGGGGGAGACCCAGTACTTC. As protein: CASSLTSGGAPGETQYF.

This clone was observed a few times. This rearrangement joins TRBV27 to TRBJ2-1; maybe TRBD1 (5 bases). The V gene's germline CDR1 is MNHEY and CDR2 SMNVEV (reference sequence). Deletions cut 6 bases from V and 6 bases from J, with 9 bases between. The CDR3 loop spans 12 amino acids. The CDR3 nucleotides are TGTGCCAGCAGGACAGCAGTCAATGAGCAGTTCTTC. This translates into CASRTAVNEQFF.

V usage is TRBV3-1 (or the pseudogene TRBV3-2) and J usage is TRBJ2-1; TRBD2 matches at 10 bases. The CDR3 has 15 residues. V gave up 7 bases and J gave up 9 bases; unmatched junction bases: 12. Germline V CDR1 and CDR2: LGHDT, YNNKEL (reference sequence). CDR3 loop: CASTPGLAESGEQFF. CDR3 coding DNA: TGTGCCAGCACCCCCGGACTAGCGGAGTCCGGTGAGCAGTTCTTC.

The chain recombines TRBV7-2 with TRBJ2-3; maybe TRBD2 (5 bases). The CDR3 has 15 residues. V gave up 1 base and J gave up 3 bases, with 11 bases separating them. CDR1 is SGHTA, CDR2 FQGNSA, per germline. The CDR3 is CASSLDGDGTDTQYF. DNA for the CDR3: TGTGCCAGCAGCTTAGACGGGGATGGGACAGATACGCAGTATTTT.

The chain is built from TRBV5-4 and TRBJ1-2; D possibly corresponds to TRBD1 (5 bases). V was shortened by 0 bases and J by 2 bases, with 11 bases between the two germline ends. CDR3 length equals 15 residues. CDR1 and CDR2 (germline): SGHNT, YYREEE (reference sequence). In DNA form, the CDR3 reads TGTGCCAGCAGCTTGGTTCGGGGGTCCAACTATGGCTACACCTTC. It encodes CASSLVRGSNYGYTF.

As DNA, the CDR3 is TGTGCCAGCAACAGGGCCCCTTGGGCTGGTTCACCCCTCCACTTT. Encoded protein: CASNRAPWAGSPLHF. This chain links TRBV12-1 with TRBJ1-6; the table names TRBD1, a call not compared with the DNA. TRBV12-1 is marked as a pseudogene. The CDR3 is 15 amino acids.